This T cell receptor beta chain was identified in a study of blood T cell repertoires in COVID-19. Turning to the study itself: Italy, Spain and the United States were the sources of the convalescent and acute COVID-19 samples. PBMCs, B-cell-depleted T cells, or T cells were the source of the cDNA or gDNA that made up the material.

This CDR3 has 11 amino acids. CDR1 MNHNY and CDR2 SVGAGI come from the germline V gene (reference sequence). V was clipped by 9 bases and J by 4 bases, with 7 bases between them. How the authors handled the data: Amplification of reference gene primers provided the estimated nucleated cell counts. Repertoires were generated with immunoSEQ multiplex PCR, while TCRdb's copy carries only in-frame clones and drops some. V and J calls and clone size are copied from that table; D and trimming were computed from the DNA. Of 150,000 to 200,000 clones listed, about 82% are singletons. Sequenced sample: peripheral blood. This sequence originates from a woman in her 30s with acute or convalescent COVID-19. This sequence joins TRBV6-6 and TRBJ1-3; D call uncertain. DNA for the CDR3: TGTGCCAGTCAACAGGGAAACACCATATATTTT. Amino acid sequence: CASQQGNTIYF.